These 16 T cell receptor beta chains were all obtained from the same sample, sequenced in a study of monozygotic twins with inflammatory bowel disease. TCRdb re-called the 5' RACE reads, yielding one record per CDR3 amino acid sequence without DNA. The listing records roughly 200,000 distinct CDR3 sequences. The sequencing sample was made of blood. Receptors were obtained from a human donor with ulcerative colitis or Crohn's disease, or a healthy co-twin of an affected twin (not recorded which).

The CDR3 loop reads CASSLGVAGQPQHF. The V and J genes are TRBV5-1 and TRBJ1-5. Germline V gene sequence: CDR1 SGHRS, CDR2 YFSETQ. This CDR3 has 14 amino acids.

This chain uses TRBV5-1 with TRBJ2-1. This CDR3 is 14 amino acids long. Germline CDR1 reads SGHRS; CDR2 reads YFSETQ. CDR3 residues: CASSKMSSYNEQFF.

The chain employs TRBV20-1 and TRBJ2-2; TCRdb's D call of TRBD1 is untestable without DNA. The CDR3 is 15 residues long. From germline, CDR1 is DFQATT and CDR2 SNEGSKA (reference sequence). The CDR3 is CSARIGGTGTGELFF.

This rearrangement joins TRBV7-8 to TRBJ2-2; lacking DNA, the TRBD1 call made by TCRdb goes unchecked. CDR1 is SGHVS, CDR2 FQNEAQ, per germline. The CDR3 runs 15 residues. The CDR3 protein is CASSLRGRSTGELFF.

The chain couples TRBV3-1 to TRBJ1-1; TCRdb reports TRBD1, a call that lacks DNA to check it against. Germline lookup yields CDR1 LGHDT and CDR2 YNNKEL (reference sequence). The CDR3 runs 15 residues. The CDR3: CASSHHGGPNTEAFF.

This sequence joins TRBV3-1 and TRBJ1-1; TCRdb outputs TRBD1, but without DNA this stays unchecked. CDR3 length: 13 residues. Germline CDR1 reads LGHDT; CDR2 reads YNNKEL (reference sequence). The CDR3 here is CASSQGTNTEAFF.

The chain joins TRBV7-3 to TRBJ1-1. The CDR3 contains 13 residues. Germline V gene data show CDR1 as SGHTA and CDR2 as FQGTGA. The chain's CDR3 is CASSFLRDTEAFF.

The V and J genes are TRBV5-5 and TRBJ1-1. The germline gives CDR1 SGHKS, CDR2 YYEKEE (reference sequence). This CDR3 has 13 amino acids. This chain's CDR3 is CASSPGGGTEAFF.

The chain joins TRBV18 to TRBJ2-5. CDR1 KGHSH and CDR2 LQKENI come from the germline V gene. The CDR3 is made up of 14 amino acids. The CDR3 reads CASSPPSYGETQYF. The entire variable domain, with the rest obtained from reference TRBV18 and TRBJ2-5, is as follows: NAGVMQNPRHLVRRRGQEARLRCSPMKGHSHVYWYRQLPEEGLKFMVYLQKENIIDESGMPKERFSAEFPKEGPSILRIQQVVRGDSAAYFCASSPPSYGETQYFGPGTRLLVL.

This chain uses TRBV7-9 with TRBJ2-2; TCRdb's D gene call, TRBD1, goes unchecked for lack of DNA. The germline V gene encodes CDR1 SEHNR and CDR2 FQNEAQ (reference sequence). This CDR3 has 14 amino acids. CDR3: CASSSGAYNGELFF. Looking up the rest from reference TRBV7-9 and TRBJ2-2 gives the full variable domain: DTGVSQNPRHKITKRGQNVTFRCDPISEHNRLYWYRQTLGQGPEFLTYFQNEAQLEKSRLLSDRFSAERPKGSFSTLEIQRTEQGDSAMYLCASSSGAYNGELFFGEGSRLTVL.

The rearrangement links TRBV18 to TRBJ1-1. Germline CDR1 and CDR2: KGHSH and LQKENI. CDR3 length: 14 amino acids. The CDR3 sequence is CASSPTGGEAEAFF.

The genes are TRBV12-3 or TRBV12-4 and TRBJ2-7; TCRdb designates TRBD1, a call that cannot be tested without DNA. CDR3 size: 15 residues. The CDR3 protein is CASSYVRTGGYEQYF.

V gene TRBV20-1 combines with J gene TRBJ2-5. The germline V gene encodes CDR1 DFQATT and CDR2 SNEGSKA (reference sequence). The CDR3 is 15 amino acids. CDR3 amino acids: CSARVTSGSKETQYF.

The CDR3 reads CSARQGGQPQHF. This chain links TRBV20-1 with TRBJ1-5; the D call from TCRdb, TRBD1, cannot be confirmed without DNA. The CDR3 sequence is 12 residues long. Germline values: CDR1 DFQATT, CDR2 SNEGSKA (reference sequence).

The V call is TRBV18, the J call TRBJ2-5; with no DNA, the TCRdb D assignment of TRBD1 cannot be verified. The CDR3 has 15 amino acids. Germline loops: CDR1 KGHSH, CDR2 LQKENI. The CDR3: CASSPKRGLQETQYF.

The CDR3 loop reads CASRQGNGYTF. The gene calls are TRBV6-6 and TRBJ1-2; TCRdb names TRBD1, which stays unverified in the absence of DNA. The CDR3 covers 11 residues. The germline gives CDR1 MNHNY, CDR2 SVGAGI (reference sequence).